Listed below are T cell receptor beta chains from one sample, sequenced in a study of tumor-infiltrating lymphocytes in primary liver carcinoma. TCRdb recomputed calls from the multiplex PCR reads with MiXCR, one row per CDR3 protein. The sample records 300,000 to 350,000 distinct CDR3 sequences, roughly two thirds being singletons. The sequencing sample was made of peripheral blood. The receptors originated from a man aged 40-55 years with primary liver carcinoma and hepatitis B virus infection. Both conserved end residues are part of each CDR3. The D gene is left open where the match is weak. Size tells how often a clone was seen (once, few, many) or the class of an expanded clone, and some rows leave it out.

CDR3	DNA	D	size	V	J
CAWAGAGNTDTQYF	TGTGCCTGGGCCGGGGCAGGGAACACAGATACGCAGTATTTT	.	.	TRBV30	TRBJ2-3
CASRLGPGLAGGLTGELFF	TGCGCCAGCAGATTAGGCCCTGGACTAGCGGGAGGCCTTACCGGGGAGCTGTTTTTT	TRBD2	.	TRBV5-1	TRBJ2-2
CSVGTSLYNEQFF	TGCAGCGTTGGAACAAGCCTTTACAATGAGCAGTTCTTC	.	many	TRBV29-1	TRBJ2-1
CTSSQVAGVTDTQYF	TGTACCAGCAGCCAAGTCGCGGGCGTCACAGATACGCAGTATTTT	.	.	TRBV4-1	TRBJ2-3
CAIRASGDTYKQYF	TGTGCCATCAGGGCTAGCGGGGATACCTACAAGCAGTACTTC	TRBD2	.	TRBV10-3	TRBJ2-7
CASSIERRSEKLLF	TGTGCCAGCTCGATAGAGCGACGGTCTGAAAAACTGCTTTTT	.	.	TRBV6-1	TRBJ1-4
CASSWGSGQSYEQYF	TGTGCCAGCAGCTGGGGCTCAGGACAGAGCTACGAGCAGTACTTC	.	.	TRBV11-2	TRBJ2-7
CASTLTMTGEGYTF	TGCGCCAGCACCTTAACCATGACAGGGGAGGGCTACACCTTC	TRBD1	.	TRBV5-1	TRBJ1-2
CASSPGAFRKQFF	TGTGCCAGCTCTCCAGGGGCGTTCCGTAAGCAGTTCTTC	.	.	TRBV6-1	TRBJ2-1
CANSSHTGASGYTF	TGTGCCAACAGTAGCCATACAGGGGCCAGTGGCTACACCTTC	TRBD1	.	TRBV12-3/TRBV12-4	TRBJ1-2
CASSLYPGDNEQFF	TGTGCCAGCAGTCTCTACCCGGGGGACAATGAGCAGTTCTTC	.	.	TRBV28	TRBJ2-1
CASSEGGGGGYEQYF	TGTGCCAGCAGTGAAGGGGGAGGGGGCGGCTACGAGCAGTACTTC	.	many	TRBV6-1	TRBJ2-7
CANSSPGLAGHNEQFF	TGTGCCAACAGTTCACCGGGACTAGCGGGACACAATGAGCAGTTCTTC	TRBD2	.	TRBV28	TRBJ2-1
CASSKQGIGQPQHF	TGTGCCAGCAGCAAACAGGGTATCGGTCAGCCCCAGCATTTT	.	.	TRBV7-9	TRBJ1-5
CASSYPRVTGYTDTQYF	TGTGCCAGCAGTTACCCTCGGGTGACAGGGTACACAGATACGCAGTATTTT	TRBD1	many	TRBV6-6	TRBJ2-3
CASSLSIGRAYNEQFF	TGTGCAAGCAGCTTAAGCATCGGGAGGGCCTACAATGAGCAGTTCTTC	TRBD2	.	TRBV11-1	TRBJ2-1
CASCLAGPEPRTQYF	TGCGCCAGCTGCTTAGCCGGCCCGGAGCCGAGGACCCAGTACTTC	.	once	TRBV11-2	TRBJ2-5
CGSSLGGPSQSYNEQFF	TGTGGCAGCAGCTTGGGAGGGCCTAGCCAGTCCTACAATGAGCAGTTCTTC	TRBD2	once	TRBV5-4	TRBJ2-1
CASSESRDNTDTQYF	TGTGCCAGCAGTGAGTCCCGGGACAACACAGATACGCAGTATTTT	.	many	TRBV6-1	TRBJ2-3
CASSQVLGQGLSDAQYF	TGCGCCAGCAGCCAAGTCCTGGGACAGGGATTGTCAGATGCGCAGTATTTT	TRBD1	.	TRBV4-1	TRBJ2-3
CASCLPGTSGSETQYF	TGCGCCAGCTGCTTACCGGGGACTAGCGGGAGTGAGACCCAGTACTTC	TRBD2	.	TRBV5-1	TRBJ2-5
CASSAKGNRYEQYF	TGTGCCAGCAGTGCGAAAGGGAACCGCTACGAGCAGTACTTC	.	many	TRBV6-1	TRBJ2-7
CASSQGRPGGRAVQYF	TGCGCCAGCAGCCAAGGCCGACCTGGGGGCAGGGCTGTGCAGTACTTC	.	many	TRBV4-1	TRBJ2-7
CASSLGGLAGGSSYNEQFF	TGTGCCAGCAGCCTAGGAGGACTAGCGGGAGGGAGCTCCTACAATGAGCAGTTCTTC	TRBD2	.	TRBV11-2	TRBJ2-1
CASSREPGNTIYF	TGTGCCAGCAGCCGGGAGCCTGGAAACACCATATATTTT	.	.	TRBV11-3	TRBJ1-3
CVSSLWLSYEQYF	TGTGTCAGCAGCTTATGGCTCTCCTACGAGCAGTACTTC	.	.	TRBV11-2	TRBJ2-7
CASNTDRGTDTQYF	TGTGCCAGCAATACCGACAGGGGCACAGATACGCAGTATTTT	TRBD1	many	TRBV6-1	TRBJ2-3
CSAAPVSGETQYF	TGCAGCGCTGCCCCGGTGAGCGGAGAGACCCAGTACTTC	.	.	TRBV29-1	TRBJ2-5
CAVSEEIFSGILQETQYF	TGTGCCGTCAGTGAGGAAATTTTTTCCGGGATCCTTCAAGAGACCCAGTACTTC	.	.	TRBV10-3	TRBJ2-5
CTSSLEQKSIDTQYF	TGTACCAGCAGCTTAGAGCAGAAAAGCATAGATACGCAGTATTTT	.	.	TRBV11-2	TRBJ2-3
CAISVTGDYGYTF	TGTGCCATCAGTGTTACAGGGGACTATGGTTACACTTTC	TRBD1	.	TRBV10-3	TRBJ1-2
CASGQEWDRERGTQYF	TGCGCCAGTGGCCAAGAGTGGGACAGGGAGCGGGGGACCCAGTACTTC	TRBD1	.	TRBV4-3	TRBJ2-5
CASSTMTGFTGYTF	TGTGCCAGCAGCACCATGACAGGGTTTACTGGCTACACCTTC	TRBD1	.	TRBV28	TRBJ1-2
CASSLVGTAQLYNEQFF	TGCGCCAGCAGCTTGGTCGGGACAGCCCAACTTTACAATGAGCAGTTCTTC	TRBD1	few	TRBV5-1	TRBJ2-1
CASSLEANNYGYTF	TGTGCCAGCAGCTTGGAAGCCAATAACTATGGCTACACCTTC	.	.	TRBV5-4	TRBJ1-2
CVSSSRPDQPQHF	TGTGTCAGCAGTTCCAGACCGGATCAGCCGCAGCATTTT	.	.	TRBV6-5	TRBJ1-5
CASIEAVLAGNNEQFF	TGTGCCAGCATCGAAGCCGTACTAGCGGGAAACAATGAGCAGTTCTTT	TRBD2	.	TRBV11-2	TRBJ2-1